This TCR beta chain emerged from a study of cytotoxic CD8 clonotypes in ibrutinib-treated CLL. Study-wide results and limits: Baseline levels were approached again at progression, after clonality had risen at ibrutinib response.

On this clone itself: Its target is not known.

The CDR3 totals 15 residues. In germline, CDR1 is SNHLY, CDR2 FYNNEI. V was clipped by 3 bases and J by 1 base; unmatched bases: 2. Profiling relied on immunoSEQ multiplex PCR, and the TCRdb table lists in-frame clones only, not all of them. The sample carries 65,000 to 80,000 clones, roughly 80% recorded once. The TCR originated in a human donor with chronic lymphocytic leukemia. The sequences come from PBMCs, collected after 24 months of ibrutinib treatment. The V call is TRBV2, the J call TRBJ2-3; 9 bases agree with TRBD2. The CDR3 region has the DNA TGTGCCAGCAGTGAGAGGACTAGCGGCACAGATACGCAGTATTTT. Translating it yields CASSERTSGTDTQYF.